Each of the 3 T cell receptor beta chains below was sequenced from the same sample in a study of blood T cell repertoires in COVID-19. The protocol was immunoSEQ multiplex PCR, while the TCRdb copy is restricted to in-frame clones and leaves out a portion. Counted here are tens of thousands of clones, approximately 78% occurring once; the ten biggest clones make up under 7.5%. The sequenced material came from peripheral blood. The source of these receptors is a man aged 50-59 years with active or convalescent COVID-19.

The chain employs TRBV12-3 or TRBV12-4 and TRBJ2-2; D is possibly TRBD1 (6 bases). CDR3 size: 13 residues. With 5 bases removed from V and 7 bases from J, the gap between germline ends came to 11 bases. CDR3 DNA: TGTGCCAGCAGTCCGAGGGGGTACGGGGAGCTGTTTTTT. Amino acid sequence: CASSPRGYGELFF.

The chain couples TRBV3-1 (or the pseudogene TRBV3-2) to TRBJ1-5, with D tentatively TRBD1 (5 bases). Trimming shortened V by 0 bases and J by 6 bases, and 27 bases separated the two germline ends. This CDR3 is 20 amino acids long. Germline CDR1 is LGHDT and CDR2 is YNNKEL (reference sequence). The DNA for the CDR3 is TGTGCCAGCAGCCAAGAAGGTGACAAAGGGGCCTCGTGGCATGGTCAGCCCCAGCATTTT. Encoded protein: CASSQEGDKGASWHGQPQHF.

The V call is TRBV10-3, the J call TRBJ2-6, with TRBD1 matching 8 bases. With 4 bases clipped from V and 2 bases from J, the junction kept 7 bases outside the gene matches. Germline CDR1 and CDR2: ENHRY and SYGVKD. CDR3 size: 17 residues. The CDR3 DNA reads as TGTGCCATCAGTGCGGACAGGGCCCGCCCTGGGGCCAACGTCCTGACTTTC. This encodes CAISADRARPGANVLTF.